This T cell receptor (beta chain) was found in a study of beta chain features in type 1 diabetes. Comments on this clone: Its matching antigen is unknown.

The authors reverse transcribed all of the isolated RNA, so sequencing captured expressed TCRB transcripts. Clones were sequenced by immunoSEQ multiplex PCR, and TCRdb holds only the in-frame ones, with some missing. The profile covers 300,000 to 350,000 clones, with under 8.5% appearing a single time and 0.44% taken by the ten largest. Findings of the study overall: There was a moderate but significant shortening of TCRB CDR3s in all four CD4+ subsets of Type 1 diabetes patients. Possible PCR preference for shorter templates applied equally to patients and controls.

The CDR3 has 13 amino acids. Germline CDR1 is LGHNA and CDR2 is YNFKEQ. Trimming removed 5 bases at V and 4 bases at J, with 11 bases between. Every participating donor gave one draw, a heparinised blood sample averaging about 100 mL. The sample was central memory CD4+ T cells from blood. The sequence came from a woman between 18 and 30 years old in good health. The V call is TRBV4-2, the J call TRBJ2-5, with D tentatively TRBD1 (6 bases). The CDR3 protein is CASSGGRGETQYF. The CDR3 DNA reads TGTGCCAGCAGCGGGGGCAGGGGAGAGACCCAGTACTTC.